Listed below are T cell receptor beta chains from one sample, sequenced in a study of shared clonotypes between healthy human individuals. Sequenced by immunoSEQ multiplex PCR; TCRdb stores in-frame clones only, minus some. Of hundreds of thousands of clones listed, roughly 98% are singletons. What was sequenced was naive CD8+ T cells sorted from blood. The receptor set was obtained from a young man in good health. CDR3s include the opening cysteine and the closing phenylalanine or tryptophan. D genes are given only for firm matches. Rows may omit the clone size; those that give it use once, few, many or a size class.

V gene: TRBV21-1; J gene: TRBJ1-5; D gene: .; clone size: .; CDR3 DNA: TGTGCCAGCAGCAAAGAGGGTATGACAGGGGGCACTGTGAAAAGTCAGCCCCAGCATTTT; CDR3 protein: CASSKEGMTGGTVKSQPQHF
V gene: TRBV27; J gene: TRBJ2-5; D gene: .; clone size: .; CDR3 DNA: TGTGCCAGCAGTTTATTGGGGTCCCAAGAGACCCAGTACTTC; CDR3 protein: CASSLLGSQETQYF
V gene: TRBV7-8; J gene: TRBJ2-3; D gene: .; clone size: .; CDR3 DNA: TGTGCCAGCAGGGCGTATGAGCGGGTGGTAGATACGCAGTATTTT; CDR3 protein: CASRAYERVVDTQYF
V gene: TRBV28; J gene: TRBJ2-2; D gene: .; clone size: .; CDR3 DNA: TGTGCCAGCCAGACTTACAGGATCACGAACACCGGGGAGCTGTTTTTT; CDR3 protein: CASQTYRITNTGELFF
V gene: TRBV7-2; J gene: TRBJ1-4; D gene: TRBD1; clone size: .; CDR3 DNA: TGTGCCAGCAGCTTATATGGACAGGACTATGCAACTAATGAAAAACTGTTTTTT; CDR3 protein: CASSLYGQDYATNEKLFF
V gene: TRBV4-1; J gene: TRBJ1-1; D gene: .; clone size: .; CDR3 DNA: TGCGCCAGCAGCCGGACTCTGGGACGGACGAACACTGAAGCTTTCTTT; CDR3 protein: CASSRTLGRTNTEAFF
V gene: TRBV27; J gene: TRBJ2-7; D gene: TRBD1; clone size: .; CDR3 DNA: TGTGCCAGCAGAGTAGCCGGGACAGGGTCCTACGAGCAGTACTTC; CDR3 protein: CASRVAGTGSYEQYF
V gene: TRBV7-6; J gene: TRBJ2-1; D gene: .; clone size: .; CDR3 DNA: TGTGCCAGCAGCTTCCTCATTGGGGTGGGCAATGAGCAGTTCTTC; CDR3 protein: CASSFLIGVGNEQFF
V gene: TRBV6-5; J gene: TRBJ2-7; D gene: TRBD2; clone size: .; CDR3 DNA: TGTGCCAGCAGTTCAGCGGGAGCTGGGTTCTCCTACGAGCAGTACTTC; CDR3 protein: CASSSAGAGFSYEQYF
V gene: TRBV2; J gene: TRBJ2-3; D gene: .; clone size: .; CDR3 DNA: TGTGCCAGCAGTGATCCCGCAGTTAGCACAGATACGCAGTATTTT; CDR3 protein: CASSDPAVSTDTQYF
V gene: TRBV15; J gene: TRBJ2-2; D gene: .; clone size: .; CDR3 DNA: TGTGCCACCGGCGGCGGGACCCTGAACACCGGGGAGCTGTTTTTT; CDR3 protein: CATGGGTLNTGELFF
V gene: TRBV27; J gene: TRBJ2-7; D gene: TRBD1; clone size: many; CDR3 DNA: TGTGCCAGCAGTTTCGTTAATCAACAGGGGAGCTACGAGCAGTACTTC; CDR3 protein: CASSFVNQQGSYEQYF
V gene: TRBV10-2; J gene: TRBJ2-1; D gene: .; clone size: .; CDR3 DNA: TGCGCCAGCAGTGTAGGATATGAGCAGTTCTTC; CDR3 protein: CASSVGYEQFF
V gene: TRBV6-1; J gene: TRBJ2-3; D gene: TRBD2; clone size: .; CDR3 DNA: TGTGCCAGCAGTGAAGATGTAGCGGGGGGCACAGATACGCAGTATTTT; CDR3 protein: CASSEDVAGGTDTQYF
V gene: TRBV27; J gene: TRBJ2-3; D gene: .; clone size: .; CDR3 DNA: TGTGCCAGCAGTTTTACAAGGTCGCAGGGTAGCACAGATACGCAGTATTTT; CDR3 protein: CASSFTRSQGSTDTQYF
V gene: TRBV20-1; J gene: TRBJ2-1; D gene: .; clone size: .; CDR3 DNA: TGCAGTGCGTGGGACTACAATGAGCAGTTCTTC; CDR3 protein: CSAWDYNEQFF
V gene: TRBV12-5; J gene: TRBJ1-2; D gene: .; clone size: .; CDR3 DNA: TGTGCTAGTGGGTCCGGGGGTAACTATGGCTACACCTTC; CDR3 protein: CASGSGGNYGYTF
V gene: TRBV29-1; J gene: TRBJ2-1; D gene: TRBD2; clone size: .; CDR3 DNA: TGCAGCGTTGAACCTACTAGCGGGAGTCCCCATGAGCAGTTCTTC; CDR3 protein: CSVEPTSGSPHEQFF
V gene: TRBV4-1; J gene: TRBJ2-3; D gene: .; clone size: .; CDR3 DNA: TGCGCCAGCAGCCAAGCCCTAGGACGCACAGATACGCAGTATTTT; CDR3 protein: CASSQALGRTDTQYF
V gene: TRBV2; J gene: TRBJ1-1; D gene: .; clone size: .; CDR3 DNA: TGTGCCAGCAGTGATCAGGGACGGAACACTGAAGCTTTCTTT; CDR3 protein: CASSDQGRNTEAFF
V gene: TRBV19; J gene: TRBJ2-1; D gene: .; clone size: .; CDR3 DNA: TGTGCCAGTAGTATTGAGGACGGGGACAATGAGCAGTTCTTC; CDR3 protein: CASSIEDGDNEQFF
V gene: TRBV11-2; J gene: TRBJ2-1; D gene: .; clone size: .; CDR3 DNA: TGTGCCAGCAGCTTTAGCCGGGACAACGATGAGCAGTTCTTC; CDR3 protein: CASSFSRDNDEQFF
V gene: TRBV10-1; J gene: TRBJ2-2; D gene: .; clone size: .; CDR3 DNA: TGCGCCAGCAGTGGGCTAGCCACCGGGGAGCTGTTTTTT; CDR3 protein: CASSGLATGELFF
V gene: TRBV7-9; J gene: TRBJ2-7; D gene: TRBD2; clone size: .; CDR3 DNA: TGTGCCAGCAGCCCGGGGGGGAGGTACGAGCAGTACTTC; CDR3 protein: CASSPGGRYEQYF
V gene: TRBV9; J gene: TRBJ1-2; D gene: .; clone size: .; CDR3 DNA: TGTGCCAGCAGCGCCGAACAGGGAGACTATGGCTACACCTTC; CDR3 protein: CASSAEQGDYGYTF
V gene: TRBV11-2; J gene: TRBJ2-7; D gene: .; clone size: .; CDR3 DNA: TGTGCCAGCAGCTTAGAAGTCCCAATCTCCTACGAGCAGTACTTC; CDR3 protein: CASSLEVPISYEQYF
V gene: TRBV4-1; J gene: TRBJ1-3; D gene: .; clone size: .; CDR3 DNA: TGCGCCAGCAGCCCCGGCGGTAGGTCGTTCTCCCCGGGAGGAAACACCATATATTTT; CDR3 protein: CASSPGGRSFSPGGNTIYF